This T cell receptor (beta chain) was sequenced in a study of CD8+ T cells in alopecia areata. The germline V and J ends were trimmed by 2 bases and 2 bases, with 12 bases remaining between them. The CDR3 length is 15 residues. Germline V gene lookup returns CDR1 MGHRA and CDR2 YSYEKL. Treatment of the sample: oral pan-JAK inhibitor, 5-10 mg twice daily. cDNA reverse transcribed from extracted RNA served as the sequencing template. Sequencing used immunoSEQ multiplex PCR; TCRdb keeps in-frame clones, though not all of them. The sample contains approximately 200,000 clones, roughly three fifths of which appear only once.

This clonotype was obtained from a human donor with alopecia areata. The material was CD4+ T cells sorted from blood, obtained at week 4, from a patient treated with tofacitinib. V and J are TRBV4-1 and TRBJ1-2; D remains unclear. CDR3 amino acids: CASSQTNSGNYGYTF. CDR3 in DNA: TGCGCCAGCAGCCAAACTAACTCAGGAAACTATGGCTACACCTTC.